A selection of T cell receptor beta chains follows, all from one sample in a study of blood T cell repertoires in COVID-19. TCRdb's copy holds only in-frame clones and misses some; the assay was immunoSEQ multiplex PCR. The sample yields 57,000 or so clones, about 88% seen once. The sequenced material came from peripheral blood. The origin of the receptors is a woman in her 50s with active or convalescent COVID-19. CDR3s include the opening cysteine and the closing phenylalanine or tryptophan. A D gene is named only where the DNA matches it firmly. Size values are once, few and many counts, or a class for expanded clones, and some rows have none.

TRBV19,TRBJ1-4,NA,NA,CASSTAGPTNEKLFF,TGTGCCAGTAGTACCGCAGGGCCAACTAATGAAAAACTGTTTTTT
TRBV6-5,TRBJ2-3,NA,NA,CASSYSIDGRDTQYF,TGTGCCAGCAGTTACTCAATAGATGGTAGAGATACGCAGTATTTT
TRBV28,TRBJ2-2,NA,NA,CASSPPRGAPGELFF,TGTGCCAGCAGTCCCCCTCGGGGGGCCCCCGGGGAGCTGTTTTTT
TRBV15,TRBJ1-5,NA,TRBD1,CATTGTGHNQPQHF,TGTGCCACCACCGGGACAGGACACAATCAGCCCCAGCATTTT
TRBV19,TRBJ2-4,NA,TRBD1,CASSPGQRADIQYF,TGTGCCAGTAGTCCGGGACAGAGGGCGGACATTCAGTACTTC
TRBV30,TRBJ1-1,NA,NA,CAWHLSLTSTEAFF,TGTGCCTGGCACCTGAGTCTTACTTCCACTGAAGCTTTCTTT
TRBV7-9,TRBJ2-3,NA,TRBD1,CASSLDGIRDSRDTQYF,TGTGCCAGCAGCTTAGACGGCATCCGGGACAGCCGGGATACGCAGTATTTT
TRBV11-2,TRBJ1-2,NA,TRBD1,CASSPTDGPGGGYTF,TGTGCCAGCAGCCCCACGGACGGACCAGGGGGTGGCTACACCTTC
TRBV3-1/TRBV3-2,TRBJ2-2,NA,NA,CASSQEAVAGDTGELFF,TGTGCCAGCAGCCAAGAAGCGGTAGCAGGGGACACCGGGGAGCTGTTTTTT
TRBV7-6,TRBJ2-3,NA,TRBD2,CASNPSGRRTDTQYF,TGTGCCAGCAACCCTAGCGGGAGGCGCACAGATACGCAGTATTTT
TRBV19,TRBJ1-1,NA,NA,CASSIGAGRLNTEAFF,TGTGCCAGTAGTATAGGAGCAGGCAGACTGAACACTGAAGCTTTCTTT
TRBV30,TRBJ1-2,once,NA,CAWSVGEKGYTF,TGTGCCTGGAGTGTAGGAGAGAAGGGCTACACCTTC
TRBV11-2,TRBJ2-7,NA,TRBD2,CASSLPQREKTYEQYF,TGTGCCAGCAGCTTACCACAGCGGGAAAAAACCTACGAGCAGTACTTC